These 23 T cell receptor beta chains originate from one sample sequenced in a study of blood T cell repertoires in COVID-19. Method: immunoSEQ multiplex PCR; TCRdb's copy keeps in-frame clones and lacks some. There are 50,000 or so clones in the sample; 90% to 95% occur only once, and around 9.7% lies in the top ten. The sequenced sample was peripheral blood. The receptors stem from a woman older than 75 with acute or convalescent COVID-19.

DNA of the CDR3: TGTGCCACCAGTGAACGGGACAGGGCACAAGGCGAGCAGTACTTC. This codes for CATSERDRAQGEQYF. The gene calls are TRBV24-1 and TRBJ2-7, with 9 positions matching TRBD1. With 4 bases clipped from V and 6 bases from J, the junction kept 9 bases outside the gene matches. The CDR3 has 15 amino acids. The germline V gene encodes CDR1 KGHDR and CDR2 SFDVKD.

The rearrangement links TRBV6-5 to TRBJ2-7; 9 nucleotides match TRBD2. The CDR3 loop spans 15 amino acids. CDR1 is MNHEY and CDR2 is SVGAGI in the germline V gene. The junction had 5 bases not matched to a gene; V was cut back by 5 bases and J by 0 bases. CDR3 sequence reads: CASSPASGASYEQYF. The CDR3 DNA follows: TGTGCCAGCAGTCCGGCTAGCGGGGCCTCCTACGAGCAGTACTTC.

There are a few counts of this clone. This rearrangement joins TRBV30 to TRBJ2-1, with 7 bases identical to TRBD2. J gave up 4 bases and V 4 bases, and 7 bases lay outside the gene matches. CDR3 size: 14 residues. Per the germline V gene, CDR1 is GTSNPN and CDR2 is SVGIG (reference sequence). CDR3 nucleotides: TGTGCCTGGACTCGGGACTATAAGTACAATGAGCAGTTCTTC. This encodes CAWTRDYKYNEQFF. Full variable domain (rest looked up from reference TRBV30 and TRBJ2-1): SQTIHQWPATLVQPVGSPLSLECTVEGTSNPNLYWYRQAAGRGLQLLFYSVGIGQISSEVPQNLSASRPQDRQFILSSKKLLLSDSGFYLCAWTRDYKYNEQFFGPGTRLTVL.

J is TRBJ2-2 and V is TRBV9; D not resolved. Trimming took 4 bases from V and 4 from J, leaving 14 bases between them. Germline CDR1 SGDLS, CDR2 YYNGEE. This CDR3 is built from 15 residues. The CDR3 loop reads CASSPRGSGTGELFF. CDR3 bases: TGTGCCAGCAGCCCCCGAGGTAGTGGCACCGGGGAGCTGTTTTTT.

The chain links TRBV3-1 (or the pseudogene TRBV3-2) to TRBJ1-2; tentatively, D is TRBD1 (6 bases). V lost 1 base and J lost 4, with 16 bases in between. CDR1 and CDR2 from the germline V gene are LGHDT and YNNKEL (reference sequence). This CDR3 comprises 16 residues. Here the CDR3 DNA reads TGTGCCAGCAGCCAAGTCTTGGGGGCAACCCCCTATGGCTACACCTTC. Protein: CASSQVLGATPYGYTF.

V and J are TRBV6-6 and TRBJ2-1; 9 positions agree with TRBD2. V gave up 10 bases and J gave up 14 bases; unmatched junction bases: 18. The germline V gene encodes CDR1 MNHNY and CDR2 SVGAGI (reference sequence). This CDR3 contains 14 residues. Here the CDR3 DNA reads TGTGCCACACAGACGATCATATTAGCGGGAGAGGAGTTCTTC. As protein: CATQTIILAGEEFF.

The rearrangement uses TRBV27 and TRBJ1-4; no definite D call. V was cut by 6 bases and J by 4 bases, with 9 bases left in between. The CDR3 is made up of 13 amino acids. Looked up from germline, CDR1 is MNHEY and CDR2 is SMNVEV (reference sequence). DNA for the CDR3: TGTGCCAGCAGCGACTTAAATAATGAAAAACTGTTTTTT. Protein sequence: CASSDLNNEKLFF.

The chain employs TRBV19 and TRBJ1-2, with 9 nucleotides matching TRBD1. From germline, CDR1 is LNHDA and CDR2 SQIVND (reference sequence). The CDR3 covers 15 residues. Losses at the gene ends were 6 bases for V and 4 bases for J; bases not matched to a gene: 9. This CDR3 is CASRLTGGFSYGYTF. DNA of the CDR3: TGTGCCAGTAGGTTGACAGGGGGATTCTCCTATGGCTACACCTTC. The full variable domain, in which reference TRBV19 and TRBJ1-2 provide the parts outside the CDR3, is DGGITQSPKYLFRKEGQNVTLSCEQNLNHDAMYWYRQDPGQGLRLIYYSQIVNDFQKGDIAEGYSVSREKKESFPLTVTSAQKNPTAFYLCASRLTGGFSYGYTFGSGTRLTVV.

The chain employs TRBV7-3 and TRBJ1-3, with D possibly being TRBD1 (6 bases). V was cut by 2 bases and J by 0 bases, with 11 bases left in between. The germline gives CDR1 SGHTA, CDR2 FQGTGA. The CDR3 has 16 residues. The CDR3 loop reads CASSLGQPSSGNTIYF. In DNA form, the CDR3 reads TGTGCCAGCAGCTTAGGACAGCCGTCCTCTGGAAACACCATATATTTT.

V and J are TRBV7-3 and TRBJ2-1, with TRBD2 identical over 9 bases. Germline assignment: CDR1 SGHTA and CDR2 FQGTGA. The CDR3 has 13 residues. After removal of 5 bases from V and 8 bases from J, the junction contained 4 bases not matched to a gene. The CDR3 region is CASSPGGGDEQFF. The CDR3 DNA follows: TGTGCCAGCAGCCCCGGCGGGGGGGATGAGCAGTTCTTC.

V usage is TRBV4-3 and J usage is TRBJ1-1; D uncertain. Germline V gives CDR1 LGHNA, CDR2 YSLEER. Trimming removed 0 bases from V and 5 bases from J, with 13 bases in between. The CDR3 is 15 residues long. DNA of the CDR3: TGCGCCAGCAGCCAAGATCGGGGAGTGAGAACTGAAGCTTTCTTT. This gives the protein CASSQDRGVRTEAFF.

The chain uses TRBV27 and TRBJ2-1; D may be TRBD1 (5 bases). Germline V CDR1 and CDR2: MNHEY, SMNVEV (reference sequence). The CDR3 is 15 residues long. Between the trimmed V and J ends, which lost 0 bases and 12 bases, there was a span of 18 bases. The CDR3 region is CASSLSLREGRPQFF. CDR3 DNA sequence: TGTGCCAGCAGTTTATCCCTCAGGGAAGGACGGCCGCAGTTCTTC.

The V gene is TRBV6-2 or TRBV6-3, the J gene TRBJ1-2, with D possibly TRBD1 on 5 matching bases. The V end was cut by 5 bases, the J end by 3 bases, with 7 bases between. CDR3 size: 12 residues. Germline V gene lookup returns CDR1 MNHEY and CDR2 SVGEGT. The DNA for the CDR3 is TGTGCCAGCAGTGCAGGGTACTATGGCTACACCTTC. Its protein is CASSAGYYGYTF.

The rearrangement joins TRBV19 to TRBJ2-2; 10 nucleotides line up with TRBD1. CDR1 LNHDA and CDR2 SQIVND come from the germline V gene (reference sequence). Germline trimming cut 4 bases from V and 0 bases from J; bases unmatched to any gene: 2. This CDR3 is 16 amino acids long. The CDR3: CASSTGTGANTGELFF. The DNA of the CDR3 is TGTGCCAGTAGTACCGGGACAGGGGCGAACACCGGGGAGCTGTTTTTT.

The rearrangement joins TRBV10-3 to TRBJ1-5; a possible D gene is TRBD1 (6 bases). V lost 2 bases, J lost 2 bases, and 10 bases lay in between. The CDR3 is 15 amino acids. Looked up from germline, CDR1 is ENHRY and CDR2 is SYGVKD. The CDR3 DNA reads as TGTGCCATCAGTGAGCAACAGGGCGGCAATCAGCCCCAGCATTTT. Its protein product is CAISEQQGGNQPQHF.

The chain recombines TRBV28 with TRBJ2-4; D gene uncertain. Deletions cut 4 bases from V and 9 bases from J, with 10 bases between. The V gene's germline CDR1 is MDHEN and CDR2 SYDVKM. The CDR3 consists of 12 residues. The CDR3 DNA follows: TGTGCCAGCAGTTCCCAGGCCCCCATTCAGTACTTC. This codes for CASSSQAPIQYF.

This clone appeared a single time. The chain joins TRBV7-8 to TRBJ1-4; no definite D call. The CDR3 extends over 14 amino acids. CDR1 and CDR2 (germline): SGHVS, FQNEAQ. With 1 base removed from V and 3 bases from J, the gap between germline ends came to 6 bases. The CDR3, as DNA: TGTGCCAGCAGCTTAGATGGCCCTAATGAAAAACTGTTTTTT. Its protein product is CASSLDGPNEKLFF.

This chain joins TRBV27 and TRBJ1-6; maybe TRBD1 (6 bases). Germline V gives CDR1 MNHEY, CDR2 SMNVEV (reference sequence). V was cut by 1 base and J by 9 bases, with 16 bases left in between. This CDR3 is built from 16 residues. The CDR3 sequence is CASSLFQAGEFSPLHF. The CDR3 nucleotides are TGTGCCAGCAGTTTATTCCAGGCAGGGGAGTTTTCACCCCTCCACTTT.

The rearrangement uses TRBV11-3 and TRBJ2-1; weak D call: TRBD2 (6 bases). V was pared by 5 bases and J by 3 bases, with 20 bases between. Germline values: CDR1 SGHNT, CDR2 YENEEA. CDR3 length: 17 residues. In DNA, the CDR3 is TGTGCCAGCAGCCTCTACCCTTTGGCTAGCGACTACAATGAGCAGTTCTTC. Translation gives CASSLYPLASDYNEQFF.

This chain connects TRBV29-1 to TRBJ2-2, with D uncertain. Per germline, CDR1 SQVTM and CDR2 ANQGSEA. V was trimmed by 4 bases and J by 5 bases, leaving 8 bases between them. The CDR3 loop spans 12 amino acids. In DNA, the CDR3 is TGCAGCGTTGCCCCGAGAACCGGGGAGCTGTTTTTT. This sequence encodes CSVAPRTGELFF.

V and J are TRBV28 and TRBJ2-7, with D maybe TRBD1 (5 bases). Germline V gives CDR1 MDHEN, CDR2 SYDVKM. The V end was cut by 5 bases, the J end by 2 bases, with 10 bases between. The CDR3 has 13 amino acids. The CDR3 DNA reads as TGTGCCAGCAGTCAGGGCCCCGCCTACGAGCAGTACTTC. Encoded protein: CASSQGPAYEQYF.

The rearrangement joins TRBV18 to TRBJ1-2, with a possible D match to TRBD1 (5 bases). Germline lookup yields CDR1 KGHSH and CDR2 LQKENI. This CDR3 spans 13 amino acids. V lost 2 bases, J lost 10 bases, and 14 bases lay in between. CDR3 nucleotides: TGTGCCAGCTCACCATCACTATCGGGACTCTACACCTTC. It is translated as CASSPSLSGLYTF.

The genes are TRBV4-2 and TRBJ2-1; D possibly corresponds to TRBD2 (6 bases). Germline V CDR1 and CDR2: LGHNA, YNFKEQ. Trimming stripped 4 bases from V and 0 bases from J, with 13 bases between. The CDR3 has 16 residues. The CDR3 DNA follows: TGTGCCAGCAGCCCCCGAGACGGGAGCTCCTACAATGAGCAGTTCTTC. This gives the protein CASSPRDGSSYNEQFF.